Below are 18 T cell receptor beta chains sequenced from a single sample in a study of cytomegalovirus exposure and HLA in healthy donors. Researchers ran the PCR with 60 Vbeta and 13 Jbeta primers. Generated by immunoSEQ multiplex PCR, the TCRdb table keeps only in-frame clones and is missing some. The sample has roughly 100,000 clones, approximately 72% seen once. Specimen: PBMCs. These receptors originate from a woman aged 45-60 years in good health and CMV-seronegative.

This clone came up a few times. This chain uses TRBV27 with TRBJ2-5, with a tentative D call TRBD2 (6 bases). Trimming cost V 5 bases and J 4 bases, with 14 bases left between them. The CDR3 length is 14 residues. Germline loops: CDR1 MNHEY, CDR2 SMNVEV (reference sequence). The CDR3 nucleotides read TGTGCCAGCAGTCAACGGGGGATCGGAGAGACCCAGTACTTC. It is translated as CASSQRGIGETQYF.

In its sample, this clone was seen once. The V and J genes are TRBV11-2 and TRBJ2-7; D is unclear. Deletions cut 3 bases from V and 6 bases from J, with 12 bases between. CDR1 is SGHAT and CDR2 is FQNNGV in the germline V gene. This CDR3 region has 13 residues. Here the CDR3 DNA reads TGTGCCAGCAGCTTTGTAGAAGTTGGCGAGCAGTACTTC. This codes for CASSFVEVGEQYF.

The rearrangement uses TRBV28 and TRBJ2-1; the match to TRBD1 covers 7 bases. From germline, CDR1 is MDHEN and CDR2 SYDVKM. This CDR3 comprises 11 residues. The CDR3 loop is CASGQGDEQFF. The DNA of the CDR3 is TGTGCTTCAGGTCAGGGGGATGAGCAGTTCTTC.

The gene calls are TRBV30 and TRBJ1-2; D is ambiguous. V lost 3 bases to trimming and J lost 5 bases, with 10 bases between them. CDR1 and CDR2 from the germline V gene are GTSNPN and SVGIG (reference sequence). This CDR3 has 12 amino acids. This chain's CDR3 is CAWRVGGYGYTF. The CDR3 DNA reads TGTGCCTGGAGGGTCGGAGGTTATGGCTACACCTTC.

This clone was detected a few times. This chain joins TRBV5-6 and TRBJ2-7, with 11 positions matching TRBD2. The CDR3 is 17 amino acids. Germline V gene lookup returns CDR1 SGHDT and CDR2 YYEEEE. V lost 4 bases and J lost 7; bases outside the gene matches: 16. The CDR3 sequence: CASSRKGLAGDPREQYF. The CDR3 bases are TGTGCCAGCAGCCGAAAAGGACTAGCGGGTGATCCGAGGGAGCAGTACTTC.

The chain is built from TRBV30 and TRBJ1-2; no clear D. This CDR3 is 14 amino acids long. V lost 2 bases to trimming and J lost 0 bases, with 10 bases between them. Germline V gives CDR1 GTSNPN, CDR2 SVGIG (reference sequence). The CDR3 bases are TGTGCCTGGAGTCGGGAGCACGCTAACTATGGCTACACCTTC. Its protein product is CAWSREHANYGYTF.

CDR3 sequence reads: CASSLASGVGANVLTF. CDR3 coding DNA: TGCGCCAGCAGCTTGGCCTCGGGGGTTGGGGCCAACGTCCTGACTTTC. This chain uses TRBV5-1 with TRBJ2-6; a possible D gene is TRBD2 (6 bases). The CDR3 spans 16 residues. Germline values: CDR1 SGHRS, CDR2 YFSETQ. The V end lost 0 bases, the J end lost 3 bases, and 10 bases lay between the germline ends.

The chain combines TRBV7-2 with TRBJ1-5; 7 positions match TRBD1. The germline V gene encodes CDR1 SGHTA and CDR2 FQGNSA. J gave up 6 bases and V 5 bases, and 4 bases lay outside the gene matches. This CDR3 contains 13 residues. The CDR3 is CASSTRQGQPQHF. The CDR3 nucleotides are TGTGCCAGCAGCACACGACAGGGTCAGCCCCAGCATTTT.

V gene TRBV18 combines with J gene TRBJ1-2; D gene unclear. The germline V gene has CDR1 KGHSH and CDR2 LQKENI. The CDR3 is 14 amino acids. V lost 1 base and J lost 7, with 13 bases in between. CDR3 amino acids: CASSPRPESVGYTF. Here the CDR3 DNA reads TGTGCCAGCTCACCACGACCGGAGAGCGTTGGCTACACCTTC. Filled out from reference TRBV18 and TRBJ1-2, the complete variable domain reads NAGVMQNPRHLVRRRGQEARLRCSPMKGHSHVYWYRQLPEEGLKFMVYLQKENIIDESGMPKERFSAEFPKEGPSILRIQQVVRGDSAAYFCASSPRPESVGYTFGSGTRLTVV.

This chain uses TRBV11-2 with TRBJ1-6, with TRBD1 matching over 8 bases. CDR3 length equals 17 residues. The ends lost 5 bases at V and 7 bases at J; junction bases unmatched: 13. CDR1 SGHAT and CDR2 FQNNGV come from the germline V gene. The CDR3 DNA reads as TGTGCCAGCAGCCTTACAGGGGGTAATCGCAACAATTCACCCCTCCACTTT. It translates to CASSLTGGNRNNSPLHF.

The V gene is TRBV4-1, the J gene TRBJ2-3, with TRBD2 identical over 12 bases. The V gene end was trimmed by 2 bases and the J gene end by 3 bases; junction bases not matched to a gene: 3. The CDR3 is 16 amino acids. Germline assignment: CDR1 MGHRA and CDR2 YSYEKL. The CDR3 loop is CASSQLLAGGTDTQYF. In DNA, the CDR3 is TGCGCCAGCAGCCAATTACTAGCGGGAGGAACAGATACGCAGTATTTT.

This chain uses TRBV5-1 with TRBJ2-7; TRBD1 matches at 9 bases. CDR3 size: 15 residues. CDR1 is SGHRS and CDR2 is YFSETQ in the germline V gene. J was trimmed by 5 bases and V by 4 bases; bases with no gene match: 10. The CDR3 sequence is CASSLFPGQGNEQYF. CDR3 sequence (DNA): TGCGCCAGCAGCCTATTCCCGGGACAGGGTAACGAGCAGTACTTC. Complete variable domain (other parts from reference TRBV5-1 and TRBJ2-7): KAGVTQTPRYLIKTRGQQVTLSCSPISGHRSVSWYQQTPGQGLQFLFEYFSETQRNKGNFPGRFSGRQFSNSRSEMNVSTLELGDSALYLCASSLFPGQGNEQYFGPGTRLTVT.

The sample holds a few counts of this clone. The rearrangement links TRBV19 to TRBJ2-5; 8 bases fit TRBD2. In germline, CDR1 is LNHDA, CDR2 SQIVND (reference sequence). The junction had 7 bases not matched to a gene; V was cut back by 6 bases and J by 4 bases. The CDR3 runs 14 residues. The CDR3 nucleotides read TGTGCCAGTAGGCCCCGGGGGGGGGCAGAGACCCAGTACTTC. Protein sequence: CASRPRGGAETQYF.

The CDR3 DNA reads as TGTGCCAGCAGCCCCGGACAGCTAGGTTCAAGCTCTGGGGCCAACGTCCTGACTTTC. Its protein is CASSPGQLGSSSGANVLTF. This chain connects TRBV7-2 to TRBJ2-6; possible D gene TRBD1, 6 bases. CDR3 size: 19 residues. Trimming pared 5 bases from V and 0 bases from J, leaving 20 bases between. Looked up from germline, CDR1 is SGHTA and CDR2 is FQGNSA. Complete variable domain (other parts from reference TRBV7-2 and TRBJ2-6): GAGVSQSPSNKVTEKGKDVELRCDPISGHTALYWYRQSLGQGLEFLIYFQGNSAPDKSGLPSDRFSAERTGGSVSTLTIQRTQQEDSAVYLCASSPGQLGSSSGANVLTFGAGSRLTVL.

This chain joins TRBV10-3 and TRBJ1-5; 9 nucleotides agree with TRBD1. The CDR3 is 17 residues long. Germline CDR1 ENHRY, CDR2 SYGVKD. J lost 4 bases, V lost 0 bases, and 7 bases had no gene match. CDR3 nucleotides: TGTGCCATCAGTGAGTCGACAGGGACAGGGAGAAATCAGCCCCAGCATTTT. Protein product: CAISESTGTGRNQPQHF.

The CDR3 protein is CASSQRNSYEQYF. DNA of the CDR3: TGCGCCAGCAGCCAGAGGAACTCCTACGAGCAGTACTTC. The chain links TRBV4-1 to TRBJ2-7; the D is unclear. The V end was cut by 3 bases, the J end by 0 bases, with 6 bases between. The germline gives CDR1 MGHRA, CDR2 YSYEKL. There are 13 residues in the CDR3.

The J gene is TRBJ2-5, the V gene TRBV5-1; 8 bases agree with TRBD1. Trimming cost V 2 bases and J 4 bases; bases outside gene matches: 10. CDR3 size: 16 residues. The germline gives CDR1 SGHRS, CDR2 YFSETQ. For the CDR3, the DNA is TGCGCCAGCAGCTTTTCTACAGGGGGAAGAGGAGAGACCCAGTACTTC. Translating gives CASSFSTGGRGETQYF. Filled out from reference TRBV5-1 and TRBJ2-5, the complete variable domain reads KAGVTQTPRYLIKTRGQQVTLSCSPISGHRSVSWYQQTPGQGLQFLFEYFSETQRNKGNFPGRFSGRQFSNSRSEMNVSTLELGDSALYLCASSFSTGGRGETQYFGPGTRLLVL.

To note about this clone: One end of the junction fails to match germline, which may point to a read error. This chain connects TRBV7-7 to TRBJ2-5, with TRBD1 matching 9 bases. Germline CDR1 and CDR2: SSHAT and FNYEAQ (reference sequence). This CDR3 comprises 14 residues. The CDR3 loop is CASSLGQGKETQYF. Written as DNA, the CDR3 is TGTGCTAGCAGTCTGGGACAGGGAAAAGAGACCCAGTACTTC.